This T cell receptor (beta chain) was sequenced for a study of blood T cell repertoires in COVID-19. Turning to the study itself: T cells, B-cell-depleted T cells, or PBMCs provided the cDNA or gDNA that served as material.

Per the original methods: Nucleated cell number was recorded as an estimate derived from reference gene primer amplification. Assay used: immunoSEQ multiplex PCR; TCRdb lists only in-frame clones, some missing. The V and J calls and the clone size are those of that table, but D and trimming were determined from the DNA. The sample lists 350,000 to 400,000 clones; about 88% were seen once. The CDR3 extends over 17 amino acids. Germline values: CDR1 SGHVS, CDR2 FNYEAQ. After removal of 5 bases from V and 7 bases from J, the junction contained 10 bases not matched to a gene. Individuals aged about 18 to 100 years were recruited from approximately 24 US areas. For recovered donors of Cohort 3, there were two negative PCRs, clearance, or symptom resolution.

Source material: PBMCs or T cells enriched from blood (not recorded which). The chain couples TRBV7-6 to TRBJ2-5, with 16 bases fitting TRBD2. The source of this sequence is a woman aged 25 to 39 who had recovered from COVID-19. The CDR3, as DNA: TGTGCCAGCAGCACCCGAAAGGGACTAGCGGGAGGGGGGACCCAGTACTTC. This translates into CASSTRKGLAGGGTQYF. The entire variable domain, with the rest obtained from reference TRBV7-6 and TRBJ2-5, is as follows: GAGVSQSPRYKVTKRGQDVALRCDPISGHVSLYWYRQALGQGPEFLTYFNYEAQQDKSGLPNDRFSAERPEGSISTLTIQRTEQRDSAMYRCASSTRKGLAGGGTQYFGPGTRLLVL.